The rows below give T cell receptor beta chains drawn from one sample of a study of beta chain features in type 1 diabetes. Clones were read by immunoSEQ multiplex PCR, and TCRdb kept only the in-frame ones, dropping some. Of under 800,000 clones in the sample, roughly 15% were seen once. Sequencing input: naive CD4+ T cells from blood. These receptors came from a man in his late teens or twenties in good health. CDR3s include the opening cysteine and the closing phenylalanine or tryptophan. Each record gives: CDR3 DNA, CDR3 protein, clone size, D gene, V gene, J gene. The D gene is left open where the match is weak. Clone size is not always given. Where it is, it says once, few, many or a class for expanded clones.

TGTGCCAGCAGCGATAGGGAGGGCAATGAGCAGTTCTTC	CASSDREGNEQFF	few	TRBD2	TRBV9	TRBJ2-1
TGTGCCATCAGGGACGGGGACAGGAGCACAGATACGCAGTATTTT	CAIRDGDRSTDTQYF	NA	TRBD1	TRBV10-3	TRBJ2-3
TGCGCCAGCAGCCAAGGTAGCAGGGAACAGCCCCAGCATTTT	CASSQGSREQPQHF	few	NA	TRBV4-1	TRBJ1-5
TGTGCCAGCAGCCCCGGTACCGGGGAGCTGTTTTTT	CASSPGTGELFF	NA	NA	TRBV28	TRBJ2-2
TGTGCCTCGGCTTTTGGCGGGGGTTCATGGCAGTACTTC	CASAFGGGSWQYF	few	TRBD2	TRBV25-1	TRBJ2-7
TGTGCCAGCAGCTTACGGAGTCGGCAGATCGGGGAGCTGTTTTTT	CASSLRSRQIGELFF	NA	NA	TRBV11-2	TRBJ2-2
TGTGCCAGCAGCTCGCGACTAGCGGGAGGTGAGACCCAGTACTTC	CASSSRLAGGETQYF	few	TRBD2	TRBV9	TRBJ2-5
TGTGCCAGCAGCACCCTCCGGGACCTCCCAGGTGGAGCTTTCTTT	CASSTLRDLPGGAFF	few	NA	TRBV7-9	TRBJ1-1
TGTGCCACCAGCAGAGATATGGCAGGTTATCAGCCCCAGCATTTT	CATSRDMAGYQPQHF	NA	NA	TRBV15	TRBJ1-5
TGCGCCAGCAGCCAAGAAGGACTAGCGGGAGTAGAGACCCAGTACTTC	CASSQEGLAGVETQYF	NA	TRBD2	TRBV4-1	TRBJ2-5
TGTGCCAGCAGTGGGGGGGGCCAAGAGACCCAGTACTTC	CASSGGGQETQYF	few	TRBD2	TRBV2	TRBJ2-5
TGTGCCAGCAGACGCCTACAGGGGTCGGAGACCCAGTACTTC	CASRRLQGSETQYF	NA	TRBD1	TRBV6-5	TRBJ2-5
TGTGCCACCAGCAGACCCGAAACTAAGGTGGCCGGGGAGCTGTTTTTT	CATSRPETKVAGELFF	few	NA	TRBV15	TRBJ2-2
TGTGCCTGGAGTGTGCCTGGACGGCCTCGCAATCAGCCCCAGCATTTT	CAWSVPGRPRNQPQHF	NA	NA	TRBV30	TRBJ1-5
TGCAGCGTCGCATGGGGATCGAGAAGCTCTGGAAACACCATATATTTT	CSVAWGSRSSGNTIYF	NA	NA	TRBV29-1	TRBJ1-3
TGTGCCATCAGTGTGGTGTCTAGCTCTTACGAGCAGTACTTC	CAISVVSSSYEQYF	many	NA	TRBV10-3	TRBJ2-7
TGTGCCAGCAGCTTAGCGCCAGGGCCGAACACTGAAGCTTTCTTT	CASSLAPGPNTEAFF	few	NA	TRBV7-2	TRBJ1-1
TGTGCCAGCTCACCATTCGACAACCCCAATCAGCCCCAGCATTTT	CASSPFDNPNQPQHF	few	NA	TRBV18	TRBJ1-5
TGCAGCGTTTTAACAGGGGATTATGGCTACACCTTC	CSVLTGDYGYTF	NA	TRBD1	TRBV29-1	TRBJ1-2
TGTGCCAGTAGGGACCTGGCGGGACAGGGGAGGTTCAATGAGCAGTTCTTC	CASRDLAGQGRFNEQFF	few	TRBD1	TRBV19	TRBJ2-1
TGTGCCTGGAGTTGGCGGAGCAATCAGCCCCAGCATTTT	CAWSWRSNQPQHF	few	NA	TRBV30	TRBJ1-5